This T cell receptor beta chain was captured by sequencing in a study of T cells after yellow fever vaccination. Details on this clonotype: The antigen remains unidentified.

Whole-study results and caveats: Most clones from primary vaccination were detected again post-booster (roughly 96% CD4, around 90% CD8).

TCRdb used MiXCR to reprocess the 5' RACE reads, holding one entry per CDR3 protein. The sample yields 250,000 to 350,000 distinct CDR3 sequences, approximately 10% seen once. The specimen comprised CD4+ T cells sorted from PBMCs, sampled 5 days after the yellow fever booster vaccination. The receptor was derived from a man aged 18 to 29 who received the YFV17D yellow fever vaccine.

This CDR3 reads CASKERWGVRGPQHF. CDR3 in DNA: TGCGCCAGCAAGGAGAGGTGGGGGGTGAGGGGGCCCCAGCATTTT. The chain is built from TRBV5-1 and TRBJ1-5; tentative D call: TRBD1 (5 bases). Looked up from germline, CDR1 is SGHRS and CDR2 is YFSETQ. There are 15 residues in the CDR3. Trimming removed 6 bases from V and 9 bases from J, with 22 bases in between. The variable domain in full, completed from reference TRBV5-1 and TRBJ1-5, reads KAGVTQTPRYLIKTRGQQVTLSCSPISGHRSVSWYQQTPGQGLQFLFEYFSETQRNKGNFPGRFSGRQFSNSRSEMNVSTLELGDSALYLCASKERWGVRGPQHFGDGTRLSIL.